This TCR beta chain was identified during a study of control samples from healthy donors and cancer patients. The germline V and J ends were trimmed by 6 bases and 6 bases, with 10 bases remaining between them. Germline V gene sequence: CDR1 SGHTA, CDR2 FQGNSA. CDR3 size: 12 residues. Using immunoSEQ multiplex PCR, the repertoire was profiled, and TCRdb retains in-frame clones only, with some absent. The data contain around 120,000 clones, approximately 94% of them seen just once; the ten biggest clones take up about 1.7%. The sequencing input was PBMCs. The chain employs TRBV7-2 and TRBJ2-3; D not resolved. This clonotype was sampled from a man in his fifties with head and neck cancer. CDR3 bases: TGTGCCAGCAGTCTTCAAGGGGATACGCAGTATTTT. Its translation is CASSLQGDTQYF.